This TCR beta chain was recorded in a study of CD8 T cells in Susac syndrome. From germline, CDR1 is SGHRS and CDR2 YFSETQ. V lost 0 bases and J 2 bases, leaving 9 bases between the germline ends. The CDR3 extends over 15 amino acids. Roughly 0.45 to 1 ug RNA was reverse transcribed with random hexamers. Each CDR3 protein is one row after TCRdb ran MiXCR on the immunoSEQ multiplex PCR reads. The sample has over 95,000 distinct CDR3 sequences; 80% to 95% are singletons. The chain recombines TRBV5-1 with TRBJ2-1; maybe TRBD1 (6 bases). This clonotype originated in a human donor in good health. Sequencing was performed on CD8+ T cells from PBMCs. CDR3 loop: CASSLEGTTYNEQFF. The CDR3 DNA reads TGCGCCAGCAGCTTGGAGGGGACAACCTACAATGAGCAGTTCTTC.